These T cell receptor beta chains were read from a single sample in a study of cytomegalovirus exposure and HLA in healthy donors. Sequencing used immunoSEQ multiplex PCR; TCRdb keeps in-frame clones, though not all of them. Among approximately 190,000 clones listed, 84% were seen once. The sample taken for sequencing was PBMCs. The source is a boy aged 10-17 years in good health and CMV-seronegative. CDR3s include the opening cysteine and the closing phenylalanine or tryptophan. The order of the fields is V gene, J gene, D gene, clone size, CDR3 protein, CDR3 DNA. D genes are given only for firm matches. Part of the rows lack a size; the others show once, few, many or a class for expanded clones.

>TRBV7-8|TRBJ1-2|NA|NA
CASSPTGILDTF
TGTGCCAGCAGCCCCACAGGTATCCTAGACACCTTC
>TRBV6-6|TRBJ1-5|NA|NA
CASFSGTNQPQHF
TGTGCCAGCTTTTCAGGTACCAATCAGCCCCAGCATTTT
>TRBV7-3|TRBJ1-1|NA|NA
CASSLIPRAGGSVAFF
TGTGCCAGCAGCTTAATACCTCGGGCCGGGGGGTCGGTAGCTTTCTTT
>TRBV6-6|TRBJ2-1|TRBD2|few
CASSYGASGPYNEQFF
TGTGCCAGCAGTTACGGGGCTAGCGGGCCCTACAATGAGCAGTTCTTC
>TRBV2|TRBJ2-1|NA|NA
CASNRAASYNEQFF
TGTGCCAGCAATCGAGCAGCGTCCTACAATGAGCAGTTCTTC
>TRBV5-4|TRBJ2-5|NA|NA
CASSFGQQETQYF
TGTGCCAGCAGCTTTGGACAGCAAGAGACCCAGTACTTC
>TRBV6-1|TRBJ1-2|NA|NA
CASSESFRGTNYGYTF
TGTGCCAGCAGTGAATCTTTTAGGGGGACTAACTATGGCTACACCTTC
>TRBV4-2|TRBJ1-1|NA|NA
CASSRPGNTEAFF
TGTGCCAGCAGCCGGCCGGGGAACACTGAAGCTTTCTTT
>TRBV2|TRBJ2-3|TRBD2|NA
CASSEDGSGSTDTQYF
TGTGCCAGCAGTGAAGATGGTAGCGGGAGCACAGATACGCAGTATTTT
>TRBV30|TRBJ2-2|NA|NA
CAWSTEGGELFF
TGTGCCTGGAGCACTGAGGGTGGGGAGCTGTTTTTT
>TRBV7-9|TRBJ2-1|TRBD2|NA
CASSSAGGRNNEQFF
TGTGCCAGCAGCTCGGCGGGGGGGAGGAACAATGAGCAGTTCTTC
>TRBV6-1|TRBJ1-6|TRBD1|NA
CASRADRGHNSPLHF
TGTGCCAGCAGAGCCGACAGGGGCCATAATTCACCCCTCCACTTT